This T cell receptor beta chain was recovered during a study of blood T cells in healthy people across ages. About the study: Template switching picked up about one barcoded beta molecule for each two T cells.

Extraction of total RNA produced a minimum of 5.5 micrograms from each sample. Looked up from germline, CDR1 is SGHNT and CDR2 is YYREEE (reference sequence). Trimming took 4 bases from V and 6 from J; bases not matched to a gene: 11. The CDR3 loop spans 15 amino acids. This clonotype was seen a few times. It was with a sample-barcoded 5' primer and a J-beta primer mix that a second PCR of roughly 7 to 11 cycles was run. TCRdb analysed the 5' RACE reads with MiXCR anew, one entry per CDR3 protein. Of 550,000 to 750,000 distinct CDR3 sequences listed, approximately 21% are singletons. The chain joins TRBV5-4 to TRBJ2-3; 7 positions match TRBD2. Source material: blood. This clonotype originated in a man in his sixties or seventies in good health. DNA of the CDR3: TGTGCCAGCAGCCCACCATCGACTAGCAAGGATACGCAGTATTTT. Translated, it gives CASSPPSTSKDTQYF.